This T cell receptor beta chain was captured in a study of T cell responses to AZD1222 COVID-19 vaccine. The CDR3 is made up of 13 amino acids. Germline V gives CDR1 SGHAT, CDR2 FQNNGV. V was pared by 0 bases and J by 5 bases, with 7 bases between. Method: immunoSEQ multiplex PCR; TCRdb's copy keeps in-frame clones and lacks some. The sample records more than 50,000 clones, 70% to 90% being singletons. This receptor was obtained from an adult in good health. This chain links TRBV11-2 with TRBJ2-5, with unresolved D. The sample in question was peripheral blood, obtained on day 0 of AZD1222 vaccination. The CDR3 sequence: CASSLDLGETQYF. The CDR3 bases are TGTGCCAGCAGCTTAGATCTGGGGGAGACCCAGTACTTC.